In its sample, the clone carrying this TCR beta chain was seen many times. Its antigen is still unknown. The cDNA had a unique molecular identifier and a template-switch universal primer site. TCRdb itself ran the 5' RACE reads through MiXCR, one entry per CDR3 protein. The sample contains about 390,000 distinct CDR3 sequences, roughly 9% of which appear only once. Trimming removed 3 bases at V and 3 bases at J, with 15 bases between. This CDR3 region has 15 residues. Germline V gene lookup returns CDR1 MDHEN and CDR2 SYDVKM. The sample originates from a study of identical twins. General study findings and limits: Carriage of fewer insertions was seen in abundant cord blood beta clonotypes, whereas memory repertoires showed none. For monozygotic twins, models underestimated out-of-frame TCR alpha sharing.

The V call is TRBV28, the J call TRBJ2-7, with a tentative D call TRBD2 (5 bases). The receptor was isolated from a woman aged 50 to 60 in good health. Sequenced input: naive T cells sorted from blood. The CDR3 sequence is CASSFGGYGNYEQYF. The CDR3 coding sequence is TGTGCCAGCAGTTTCGGAGGTTATGGGAACTACGAGCAGTACTTC.